This T cell receptor beta chain emerged from a study of T and B cells in COVID-19 patients. Study details: Blood was sampled from COVID-19 patients who were either actively infected or recovered. Most recovered patients had mild to moderate COVID-19 treated as outpatients. Regarding the study as a whole: There were 2,000 to 2,500 TCR clusters exclusive to the recovered cohort, some 31 with low generation probability. Symptomatic-phase blood samples from mildly ill patients and early samples from severe cases were scarce.

Blood genomic DNA input for TRB amplification was roughly 220-500 ng. TRB rearrangements were amplified by multiplex PCR with BIOMED2 TRB-A/B primers. TCRdb analysed the multiplex PCR reads with MiXCR anew, one entry per CDR3 protein. The sample gives approximately 3,700 distinct CDR3 sequences, about 25% of which show up once; around 21% is in the top ten. Sample share makes this clonotype medium-sized. The antigen remains unidentified. This CDR3 is 14 amino acids long. Germline CDR1 GTSNPN, CDR2 SVGIG (reference sequence). Trimming pared 3 bases from V and 5 bases from J, leaving 16 bases between. This chain connects TRBV30 to TRBJ2-5; TRBD2 is a possible D gene (5 bases). Sequencing was performed on blood. The source of this sequence is a human donor with active COVID-19. DNA of the CDR3: TGTGCCTGGAGAGAAAGGGAGATCTTTGAGACCCAGTACTTC. This encodes CAWREREIFETQYF.